A selection of T cell receptor beta chains follows, all from one sample in a study of PD-L1 blockade in urothelial cancer. Libraries were prepared by immunoSEQ multiplex PCR; TCRdb keeps only in-frame clonotypes and omits some of them. The table lists some 50,000 clones, approximately 88% of them singletons. Sample: PBMCs, taken around atezolizumab (anti-PD-L1) treatment. These receptors were collected from an older woman with urothelial cancer. Both conserved end residues are part of each CDR3. Fields, in order: D gene, V gene, clone size, J gene, CDR3 DNA, CDR3 protein. The D gene is left open where the match is weak. Rows may omit the clone size; those that give it use once, few, many or a size class.

d_call: TRBD2; v_call: TRBV18; clone_size: -; j_call: TRBJ2-6; cdr3_nt: TGTGCCAGCTCACCAAATGCGGGGGAGGTAGCGGCTGGGGCCAACGTCCTGACTTTC; cdr3_aa: CASSPNAGEVAAGANVLTF
d_call: -; v_call: TRBV29-1; clone_size: -; j_call: TRBJ2-5; cdr3_nt: TGCAGCGTTGAAGGAGGGTTTGAAGAGACCCAGTACTTC; cdr3_aa: CSVEGGFEETQYF
d_call: TRBD2; v_call: TRBV4-1; clone_size: -; j_call: TRBJ2-1; cdr3_nt: TGCGCCAGCAGCCAACTCGGGGGGAGCTCCTACAATGAGCAGTTCTTC; cdr3_aa: CASSQLGGSSYNEQFF
d_call: TRBD1; v_call: TRBV18; clone_size: -; j_call: TRBJ2-7; cdr3_nt: TGTGCCAGCTCGCGAGACAGGGGAGCTGAGCAGTACTTC; cdr3_aa: CASSRDRGAEQYF
d_call: TRBD2; v_call: TRBV18; clone_size: -; j_call: TRBJ2-7; cdr3_nt: TGTGCCAGCTCACCGTCCATCTTAAGCGGGGCCGAGCAGTACTTC; cdr3_aa: CASSPSILSGAEQYF
d_call: -; v_call: TRBV2; clone_size: -; j_call: TRBJ1-5; cdr3_nt: TGTGCCAGCAGTGGTGGGCAGCGCAATCAGCCCCAGCATTTT; cdr3_aa: CASSGGQRNQPQHF
d_call: TRBD1; v_call: TRBV4-3; clone_size: once; j_call: TRBJ1-4; cdr3_nt: TGCGCCAGCAGCCAAGGACAGGGGGCGGGTGAAAAACTGTTTTTT; cdr3_aa: CASSQGQGAGEKLFF
d_call: -; v_call: TRBV9; clone_size: once; j_call: TRBJ2-1; cdr3_nt: TGTGCCAGCAGCACGAGCGGCGGCTCCTACAATGAGCAGTTCTTC; cdr3_aa: CASSTSGGSYNEQFF
d_call: TRBD2; v_call: TRBV27; clone_size: -; j_call: TRBJ2-3; cdr3_nt: TGTGCCAGCAGTTCCACCGGGGGGGGGCGCACAGATACGCAGTATTTT; cdr3_aa: CASSSTGGGRTDTQYF
d_call: -; v_call: TRBV15; clone_size: -; j_call: TRBJ1-4; cdr3_nt: TGTGCCACCAGCAGACTTGGGGGGGTGGGAGGCGAAAAACTGTTTTTT; cdr3_aa: CATSRLGGVGGEKLFF
d_call: -; v_call: TRBV9; clone_size: -; j_call: TRBJ1-4; cdr3_nt: TGTGCCAGCAGCGACGACAGGATAGGAAATGAAAAACTGTTTTTT; cdr3_aa: CASSDDRIGNEKLFF
d_call: -; v_call: TRBV19; clone_size: -; j_call: TRBJ2-2; cdr3_nt: TGTGCCAGTAGTATCCGAGCGGCGAACACCGGGGAGCTGTTTTTT; cdr3_aa: CASSIRAANTGELFF
d_call: -; v_call: TRBV5-6; clone_size: -; j_call: TRBJ2-7; cdr3_nt: TGTGCCAGCAGCTTAAGCACAGGGTACTACGAGCAGTACTTC; cdr3_aa: CASSLSTGYYEQYF
d_call: -; v_call: TRBV7-9; clone_size: -; j_call: TRBJ1-5; cdr3_nt: TGTGCCAGCAGCTTGGGGCCCCTCTCAGGGGATGATCAGCCCCAGCATTTT; cdr3_aa: CASSLGPLSGDDQPQHF
d_call: -; v_call: TRBV27; clone_size: -; j_call: TRBJ1-2; cdr3_nt: TGTGCCAGCAGTCCCACAGCCGCCGCGGGCTATGGCTACACCTTC; cdr3_aa: CASSPTAAAGYGYTF
d_call: TRBD1; v_call: TRBV4-3; clone_size: -; j_call: TRBJ1-3; cdr3_nt: TGCGCCAGCAGCCAAGCCCGGGACAGGTCTGGAAACACCATATATTTT; cdr3_aa: CASSQARDRSGNTIYF
d_call: TRBD1; v_call: TRBV7-7; clone_size: -; j_call: TRBJ2-2; cdr3_nt: TGTGCCAGCAGGACCGGGACAGGGGACACCGGGGAGCTGTTTTTT; cdr3_aa: CASRTGTGDTGELFF
d_call: TRBD2; v_call: TRBV19; clone_size: -; j_call: TRBJ2-7; cdr3_nt: TGTGCCAGTAGCCTCACTAGCGGGGCTAACCCTTACGAGCAGTACTTC; cdr3_aa: CASSLTSGANPYEQYF
d_call: TRBD1; v_call: TRBV19; clone_size: -; j_call: TRBJ1-4; cdr3_nt: TGTGCCAGTAGGGAGGGACAGAGGGAAGAAAAACTGTTTTTT; cdr3_aa: CASREGQREEKLFF
d_call: -; v_call: TRBV27; clone_size: -; j_call: TRBJ2-5; cdr3_nt: TGTGCCAGCAGCCCCCTCGGGACACAAGAGACCCAGTACTTC; cdr3_aa: CASSPLGTQETQYF
d_call: TRBD2; v_call: TRBV9; clone_size: -; j_call: TRBJ2-3; cdr3_nt: TGTGCCAGCAGCGTAGCTTTCGGACTAGCCGGAGATACGCAGTATTTT; cdr3_aa: CASSVAFGLAGDTQYF
d_call: TRBD1; v_call: TRBV7-9; clone_size: few; j_call: TRBJ1-4; cdr3_nt: TGTGCCAGCAGCTTTGTCCGGGACAGGGGAGATGAAAAACTGTTTTTT; cdr3_aa: CASSFVRDRGDEKLFF
d_call: -; v_call: TRBV5-1; clone_size: -; j_call: TRBJ2-3; cdr3_nt: TGCGCCAGCAGCGTGGACAGCTATACAGATACGCAGTATTTT; cdr3_aa: CASSVDSYTDTQYF
d_call: -; v_call: TRBV27; clone_size: -; j_call: TRBJ1-2; cdr3_nt: TGTGCCAGCAGTTCCGGGACTTACTATGGCTACACCTTC; cdr3_aa: CASSSGTYYGYTF
d_call: TRBD1; v_call: TRBV6-5; clone_size: -; j_call: TRBJ1-4; cdr3_nt: TGTGCCAGCAGACTAGGGACAGGGCGCTCCGAAAAACTGTTTTTT; cdr3_aa: CASRLGTGRSEKLFF
d_call: TRBD1; v_call: TRBV5-6; clone_size: -; j_call: TRBJ1-1; cdr3_nt: TGTGCCAGCAGCTTGGTCCAGGGGGTTATGAACACTGAAGCTTTCTTT; cdr3_aa: CASSLVQGVMNTEAFF
d_call: -; v_call: TRBV9; clone_size: -; j_call: TRBJ2-2; cdr3_nt: TGTGCCAGCAGCGTAGAGCCATGGAACACCGGGGAGCTGTTTTTT; cdr3_aa: CASSVEPWNTGELFF
d_call: -; v_call: TRBV18; clone_size: -; j_call: TRBJ2-2; cdr3_nt: TGTGCCAGCTCACCCTCCCCAGGCGGGGAGCTGTTTTTT; cdr3_aa: CASSPSPGGELFF
d_call: TRBD1; v_call: TRBV4-1; clone_size: once; j_call: TRBJ2-3; cdr3_nt: TGCGCCAGCAGCCCAAGACAGGGGAGCACAGATACGCAGTATTTT; cdr3_aa: CASSPRQGSTDTQYF
d_call: TRBD2; v_call: TRBV19; clone_size: few; j_call: TRBJ2-1; cdr3_nt: TGTGCCAGTAGAGCCAGCGGGAGAAACGGGAATGAGCAGTTCTTC; cdr3_aa: CASRASGRNGNEQFF
d_call: -; v_call: TRBV2; clone_size: medium-sized; j_call: TRBJ1-2; cdr3_nt: TGTGCCAGCGTATCGTTAGGGGTGGATGGCTACACCTTC; cdr3_aa: CASVSLGVDGYTF
d_call: -; v_call: TRBV21-1; clone_size: -; j_call: TRBJ2-1; cdr3_nt: TGTGCCAGCAGCAAAGTAGAACTAGCGGGCCCGGTGGCCTACAATGAGCAGTTCTTC; cdr3_aa: CASSKVELAGPVAYNEQFF
d_call: -; v_call: TRBV2; clone_size: -; j_call: TRBJ2-1; cdr3_nt: TGTGCCAGCAATATAGACAATGAGCAGTTCTTC; cdr3_aa: CASNIDNEQFF
d_call: -; v_call: TRBV27; clone_size: -; j_call: TRBJ2-2; cdr3_nt: TGTGCCAGCAGTCCTTTTGGCATGGGAGGCGGGGAGCTGTTTTTT; cdr3_aa: CASSPFGMGGGELFF
d_call: -; v_call: TRBV7-2; clone_size: few; j_call: TRBJ2-2; cdr3_nt: TGTGCCAGCAGCCTTCCTGGGGAGCTGTTTTTT; cdr3_aa: CASSLPGELFF
d_call: TRBD1; v_call: TRBV7-8; clone_size: few; j_call: TRBJ1-1; cdr3_nt: TGTGCCAGCAGCTTAGTGGGGACAGGGGGAGTGAACACTGAAGCTTTCTTT; cdr3_aa: CASSLVGTGGVNTEAFF
d_call: TRBD1; v_call: TRBV19; clone_size: -; j_call: TRBJ2-1; cdr3_nt: TGTGCCAGTAGTCCACAGGGGCTTGGGGATGAGCAGTTCTTC; cdr3_aa: CASSPQGLGDEQFF
d_call: -; v_call: TRBV27; clone_size: -; j_call: TRBJ2-6; cdr3_nt: TGTGCCAGCAGTTTTGTCAGGGCGCCTGGGGCCAACGTCCTGACTTTC; cdr3_aa: CASSFVRAPGANVLTF
d_call: TRBD2; v_call: TRBV9; clone_size: -; j_call: TRBJ2-5; cdr3_nt: TGTGCCAGCAGCGCAAGCGGGGGCCAAGAGACCCAGTACTTC; cdr3_aa: CASSASGGQETQYF
d_call: -; v_call: TRBV29-1; clone_size: -; j_call: TRBJ2-3; cdr3_nt: TGCAGCGTTCCATACTACCGGGGGTCAGGGGGAAGCACAGATACGCAGTATTTT; cdr3_aa: CSVPYYRGSGGSTDTQYF
d_call: TRBD2; v_call: TRBV10-3; clone_size: -; j_call: TRBJ2-1; cdr3_nt: TGTGCCATCAGTGAGTCGCGGGGGGGACTAGCGGAACCGCAGTTCTTC; cdr3_aa: CAISESRGGLAEPQFF
d_call: TRBD1; v_call: TRBV4-2; clone_size: -; j_call: TRBJ1-2; cdr3_nt: TGTGCCAGCAGCCAAGGAGACAGGGTGGATGGCTACACCTTC; cdr3_aa: CASSQGDRVDGYTF
d_call: TRBD2; v_call: TRBV7-9; clone_size: once; j_call: TRBJ2-7; cdr3_nt: TGTGCCAGCAGTCTTAGCGGGAGTCGCGGCCACGAGCAGTACTTC; cdr3_aa: CASSLSGSRGHEQYF
d_call: -; v_call: TRBV5-4; clone_size: -; j_call: TRBJ2-5; cdr3_nt: TGTGCCAGCAGCTTGGGTCAGGGCTCACAAGAGACCCAGTACTTC; cdr3_aa: CASSLGQGSQETQYF
d_call: -; v_call: TRBV2; clone_size: -; j_call: TRBJ1-1; cdr3_nt: TGTGCCAGCAGTGAAGCGGGCAGGGTCACTGAAGCTTTCTTT; cdr3_aa: CASSEAGRVTEAFF
d_call: TRBD2; v_call: TRBV11-2; clone_size: -; j_call: TRBJ2-3; cdr3_nt: TGTGCCAGCAGTTCGAGCGGGAGGGCCGCAGATACGCAGTATTTT; cdr3_aa: CASSSSGRAADTQYF
d_call: TRBD2; v_call: TRBV27; clone_size: -; j_call: TRBJ2-7; cdr3_nt: TGTGCCAGCAGTTCGGCTAGCGGGAACACTTACGAGCAGTACTTC; cdr3_aa: CASSSASGNTYEQYF
d_call: TRBD2; v_call: TRBV28; clone_size: -; j_call: TRBJ2-3; cdr3_nt: TGTGCCAGCACCCGAAGCGGGAGGGATACGCAGTATTTT; cdr3_aa: CASTRSGRDTQYF
d_call: TRBD1; v_call: TRBV15; clone_size: -; j_call: TRBJ1-4; cdr3_nt: TGTGCCACCAGCTCCCGGGACAGCTATAATGAAAAACTGTTTTTT; cdr3_aa: CATSSRDSYNEKLFF